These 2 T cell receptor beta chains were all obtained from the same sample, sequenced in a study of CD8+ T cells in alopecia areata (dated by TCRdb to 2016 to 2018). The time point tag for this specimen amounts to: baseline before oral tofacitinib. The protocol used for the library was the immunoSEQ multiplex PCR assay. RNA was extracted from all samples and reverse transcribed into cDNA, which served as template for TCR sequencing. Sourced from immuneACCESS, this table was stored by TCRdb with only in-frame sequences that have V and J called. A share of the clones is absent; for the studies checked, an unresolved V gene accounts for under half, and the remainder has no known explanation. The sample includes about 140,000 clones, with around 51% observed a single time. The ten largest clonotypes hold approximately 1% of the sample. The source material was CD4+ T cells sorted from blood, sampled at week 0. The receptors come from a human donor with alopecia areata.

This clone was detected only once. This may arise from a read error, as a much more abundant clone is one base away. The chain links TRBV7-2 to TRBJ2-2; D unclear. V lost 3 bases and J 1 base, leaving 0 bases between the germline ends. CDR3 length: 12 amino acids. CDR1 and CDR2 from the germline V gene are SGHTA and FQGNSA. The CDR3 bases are TGTGCCAGCAGCTTGAACACCGGGGAGCTGTTTTTT. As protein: CASSLNTGELFF.

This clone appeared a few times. The CDR3 DNA reads as TGCGCCAGCAGCATGACAGGAAACTATGGCTACACCTTC. Its protein product is CASSMTGNYGYTF. This chain uses TRBV5-1 with TRBJ1-2; tentative D call: TRBD1 (6 bases). The CDR3 consists of 13 residues. Germline V CDR1 and CDR2: SGHRS, YFSETQ. V lost 4 bases to trimming and J lost 2 bases, with 9 bases between them.